This T cell receptor beta chain was captured in a study of blood T cell repertoires in COVID-19. The wider study: PBMCs, B-cell-depleted T cells, or T cells were the source of the cDNA or gDNA that made up the material.

Here immunoSEQ multiplex PCR was the method, and the copy in TCRdb shows in-frame clones only, minus some. The sample yields around 300,000 clones, 70% to 90% seen once. This CDR3 has 14 amino acids. The V segment lost 4 bases and the J segment 6 bases; nucleotides outside the gene matches: 7. Germline lookup yields CDR1 MGHDK and CDR2 SYGVNS. The clonotype comes from a woman aged 70-85 years with acute or convalescent COVID-19. Sample: peripheral blood. The chain links TRBV25-1 to TRBJ1-2; 8 nucleotides line up with TRBD1. CDR3 nucleotide sequence: TGTGCCAGCAGTGGTTTTACAGGGGGGAATGGCTACACCTTC. Its translation is CASSGFTGGNGYTF.